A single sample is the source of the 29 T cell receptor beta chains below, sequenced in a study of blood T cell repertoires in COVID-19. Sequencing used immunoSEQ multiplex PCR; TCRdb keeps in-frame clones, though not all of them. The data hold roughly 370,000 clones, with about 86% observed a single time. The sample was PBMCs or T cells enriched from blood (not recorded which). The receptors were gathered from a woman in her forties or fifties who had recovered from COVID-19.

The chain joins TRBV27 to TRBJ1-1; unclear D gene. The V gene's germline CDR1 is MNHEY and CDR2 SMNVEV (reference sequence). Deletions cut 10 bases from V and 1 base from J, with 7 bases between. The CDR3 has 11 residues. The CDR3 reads CATAGNTEAFF. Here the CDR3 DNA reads TGTGCCACCGCCGGGAACACTGAAGCTTTCTTT.

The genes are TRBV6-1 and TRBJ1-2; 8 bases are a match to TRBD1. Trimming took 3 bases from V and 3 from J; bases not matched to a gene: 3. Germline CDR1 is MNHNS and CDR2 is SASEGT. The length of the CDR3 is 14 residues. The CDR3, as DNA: TGTGCCAGCAGTGACAGGGGGCCTGACTATGGCTACACCTTC. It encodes CASSDRGPDYGYTF.

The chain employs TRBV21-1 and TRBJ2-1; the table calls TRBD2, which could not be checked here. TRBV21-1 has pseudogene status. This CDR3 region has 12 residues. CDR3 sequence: CASSKEGGEQFF. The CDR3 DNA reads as TGTGCCAGCAGCAAAGAGGGGGGGGAGCAGTTCTTC.

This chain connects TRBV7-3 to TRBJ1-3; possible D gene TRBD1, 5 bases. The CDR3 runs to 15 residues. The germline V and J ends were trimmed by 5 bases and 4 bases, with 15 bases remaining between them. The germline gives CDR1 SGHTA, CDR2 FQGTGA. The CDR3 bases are TGTGCCAGCAGCCTTGCTTCGGGGGTCGGAAACACCATATATTTT. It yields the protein CASSLASGVGNTIYF.

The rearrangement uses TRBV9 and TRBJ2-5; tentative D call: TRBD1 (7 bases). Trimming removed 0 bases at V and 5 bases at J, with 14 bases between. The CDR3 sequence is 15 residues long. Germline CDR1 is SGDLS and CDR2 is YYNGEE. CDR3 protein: CASSVAGGGRETQYF. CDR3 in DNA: TGTGCCAGCAGCGTAGCTGGAGGGGGCAGGGAGACCCAGTACTTC.

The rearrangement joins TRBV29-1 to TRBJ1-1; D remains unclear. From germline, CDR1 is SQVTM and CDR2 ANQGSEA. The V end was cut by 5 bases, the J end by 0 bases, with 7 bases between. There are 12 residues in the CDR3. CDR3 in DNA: TGCAGCGTTCGGTATATGAACACTGAAGCTTTCTTT. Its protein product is CSVRYMNTEAFF.

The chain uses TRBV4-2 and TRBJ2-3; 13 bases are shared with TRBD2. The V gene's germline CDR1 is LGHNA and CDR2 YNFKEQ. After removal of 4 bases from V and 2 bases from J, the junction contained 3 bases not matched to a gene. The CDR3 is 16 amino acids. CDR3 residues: CASSPGTSGDTDTQYF. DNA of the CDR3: TGTGCCAGCAGCCCCGGGACTAGCGGGGACACAGATACGCAGTATTTT.

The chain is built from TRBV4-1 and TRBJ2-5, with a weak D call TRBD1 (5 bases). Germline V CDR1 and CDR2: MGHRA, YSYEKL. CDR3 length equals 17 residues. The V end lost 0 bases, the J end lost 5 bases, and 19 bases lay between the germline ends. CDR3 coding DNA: TGCGCCAGCAGCCAAGAGAAAGGGGTGGGCTACATGGAGACCCAGTACTTC. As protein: CASSQEKGVGYMETQYF.

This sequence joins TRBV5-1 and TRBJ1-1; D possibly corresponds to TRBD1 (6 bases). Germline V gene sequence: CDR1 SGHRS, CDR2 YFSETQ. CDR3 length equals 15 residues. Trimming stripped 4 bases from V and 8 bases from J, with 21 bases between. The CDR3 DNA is TGCGCCAGCAGCGCCTCCGGCAGGGGCATAATGGAAGCTTTCTTT. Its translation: CASSASGRGIMEAFF.

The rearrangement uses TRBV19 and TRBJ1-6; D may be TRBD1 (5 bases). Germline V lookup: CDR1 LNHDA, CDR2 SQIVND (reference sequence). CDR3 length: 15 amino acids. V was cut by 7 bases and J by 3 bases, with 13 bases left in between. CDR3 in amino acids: CASTTGGNYNSPLHF. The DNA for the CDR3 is TGTGCCAGTACCACAGGTGGAAACTATAATTCACCCCTCCACTTT.

The CDR3 protein is CASQKNRGNYGYTF. CDR3 coding DNA: TGCGCCAGCCAAAAAAACAGGGGGAACTATGGCTACACCTTC. The V and J genes are TRBV5-1 and TRBJ1-2; 8 bases fit TRBD1. CDR1 and CDR2 from the germline V gene are SGHRS and YFSETQ. The CDR3 spans 14 residues. The V segment lost 7 bases and the J segment 2 bases; nucleotides outside the gene matches: 7.

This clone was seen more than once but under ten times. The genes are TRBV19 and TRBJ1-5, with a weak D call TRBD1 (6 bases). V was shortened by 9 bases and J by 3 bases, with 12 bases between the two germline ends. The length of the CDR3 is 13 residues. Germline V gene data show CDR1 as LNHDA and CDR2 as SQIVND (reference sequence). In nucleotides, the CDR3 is TGTGCCAGCAGCGGACAGTACAATCAGCCCCAGCATTTT. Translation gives CASSGQYNQPQHF.

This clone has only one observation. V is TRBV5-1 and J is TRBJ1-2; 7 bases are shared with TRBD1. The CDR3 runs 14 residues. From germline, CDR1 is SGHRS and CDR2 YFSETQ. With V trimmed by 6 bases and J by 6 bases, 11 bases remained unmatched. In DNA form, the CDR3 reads TGCGCCAGCAATGAAGGGGGCTACGGTCATGGCTACACCTTC. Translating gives CASNEGGYGHGYTF.

This CDR3 reads CATLLAGDPLETQYF. The DNA of the CDR3 is TGTGCCACCCTCCTAGCGGGGGACCCTCTGGAGACCCAGTACTTC. This chain links TRBV15 with TRBJ2-5, with 10 bases identical to TRBD2. Germline CDR1 is LNHNV and CDR2 is YYDKDF (reference sequence). The trim removed 8 bases at V and 5 bases at J, leaving 11 bases unmatched. The CDR3 runs 15 residues.

The CDR3 sequence is CATSRDRSGGPGTVKYNEQFF. As DNA, the CDR3 is TGTGCCACCAGCAGAGATCGGAGCGGGGGACCCGGAACGGTTAAGTACAATGAGCAGTTCTTC. V and J are TRBV15 and TRBJ2-1; 8 bases line up with TRBD2. Germline CDR1 is LNHNV and CDR2 is YYDKDF (reference sequence). With 0 bases clipped from V and 4 bases from J, the junction kept 20 bases outside the gene matches. This CDR3 is 21 amino acids long.

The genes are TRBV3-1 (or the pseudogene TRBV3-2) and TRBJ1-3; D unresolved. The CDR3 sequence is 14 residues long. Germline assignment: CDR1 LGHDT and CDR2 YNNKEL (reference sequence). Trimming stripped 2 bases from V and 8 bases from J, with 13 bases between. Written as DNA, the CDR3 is TGTGCCAGCAGCCAATCAGACGGCGGGGACACCATATATTTT. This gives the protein CASSQSDGGDTIYF.

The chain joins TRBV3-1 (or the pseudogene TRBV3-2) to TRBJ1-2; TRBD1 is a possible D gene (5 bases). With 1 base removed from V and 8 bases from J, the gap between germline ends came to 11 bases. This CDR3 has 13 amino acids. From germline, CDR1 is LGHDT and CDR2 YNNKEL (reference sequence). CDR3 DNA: TGTGCCAGCAGCCAAGTTCGAAGGACAGGCTACACCTTC. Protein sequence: CASSQVRRTGYTF.

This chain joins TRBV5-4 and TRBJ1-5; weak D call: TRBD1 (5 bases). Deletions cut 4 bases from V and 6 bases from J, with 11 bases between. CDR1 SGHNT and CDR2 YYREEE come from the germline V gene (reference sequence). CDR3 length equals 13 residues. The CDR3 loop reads CASSPSGGQPQHF. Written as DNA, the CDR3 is TGTGCCAGCAGCCCATCCGGGGGTCAGCCCCAGCATTTT.

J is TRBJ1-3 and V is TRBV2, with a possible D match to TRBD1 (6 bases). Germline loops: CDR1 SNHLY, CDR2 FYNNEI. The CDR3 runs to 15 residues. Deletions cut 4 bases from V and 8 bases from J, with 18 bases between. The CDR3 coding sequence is TGTGCCAGCAGTGCCAACCAGGGGTCGCACGACACCATATATTTT. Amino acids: CASSANQGSHDTIYF.

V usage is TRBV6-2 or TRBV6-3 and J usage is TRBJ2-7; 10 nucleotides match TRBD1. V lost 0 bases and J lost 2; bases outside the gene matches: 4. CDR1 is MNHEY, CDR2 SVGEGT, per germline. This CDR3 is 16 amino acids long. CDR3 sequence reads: CASSYSGQGSAYEQYF. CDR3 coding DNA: TGTGCCAGCAGTTACTCGGGACAGGGGTCTGCCTACGAGCAGTACTTC.

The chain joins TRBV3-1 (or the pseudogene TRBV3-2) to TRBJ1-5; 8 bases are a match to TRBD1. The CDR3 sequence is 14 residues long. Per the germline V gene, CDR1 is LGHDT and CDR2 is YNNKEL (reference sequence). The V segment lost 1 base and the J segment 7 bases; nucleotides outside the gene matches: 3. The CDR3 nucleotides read TGTGCCAGCAGCCAAGGGACAGGGCGACAGCCCCAGCATTTT. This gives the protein CASSQGTGRQPQHF.

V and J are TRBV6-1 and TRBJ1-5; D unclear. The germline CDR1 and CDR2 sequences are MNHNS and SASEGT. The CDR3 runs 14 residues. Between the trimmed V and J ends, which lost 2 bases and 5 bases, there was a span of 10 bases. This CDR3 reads CASSEPGSDQPQHF. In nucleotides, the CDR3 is TGTGCCAGCAGTGAACCGGGATCCGATCAGCCCCAGCATTTT.

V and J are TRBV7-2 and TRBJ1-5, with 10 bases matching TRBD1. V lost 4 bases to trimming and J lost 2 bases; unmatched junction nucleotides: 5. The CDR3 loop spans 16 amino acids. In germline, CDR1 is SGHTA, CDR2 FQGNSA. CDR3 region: CASSSTGTGGNQPQHF. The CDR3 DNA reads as TGTGCCAGCAGCTCGACCGGGACAGGGGGCAATCAGCCCCAGCATTTT.

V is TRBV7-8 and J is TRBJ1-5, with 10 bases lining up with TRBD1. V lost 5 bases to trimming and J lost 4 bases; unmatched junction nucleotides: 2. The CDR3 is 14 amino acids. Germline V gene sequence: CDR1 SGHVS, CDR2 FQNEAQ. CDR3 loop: CASSRDRGNQPQHF. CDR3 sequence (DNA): TGTGCCAGCAGCCGGGACAGGGGAAATCAGCCCCAGCATTTT.

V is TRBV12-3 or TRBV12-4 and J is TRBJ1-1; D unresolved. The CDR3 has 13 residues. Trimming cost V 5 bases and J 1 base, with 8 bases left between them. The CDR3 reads CASSRVRNTEAFF. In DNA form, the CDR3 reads TGTGCCAGCAGTCGGGTCAGGAACACTGAAGCTTTCTTT.

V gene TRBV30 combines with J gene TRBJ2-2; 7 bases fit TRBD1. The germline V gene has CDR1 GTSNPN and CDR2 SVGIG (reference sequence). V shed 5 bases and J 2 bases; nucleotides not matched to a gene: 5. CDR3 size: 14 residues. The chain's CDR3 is CAWQRDSNTGELFF. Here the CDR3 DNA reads TGTGCCTGGCAAAGGGACAGTAACACCGGGGAGCTGTTTTTT.

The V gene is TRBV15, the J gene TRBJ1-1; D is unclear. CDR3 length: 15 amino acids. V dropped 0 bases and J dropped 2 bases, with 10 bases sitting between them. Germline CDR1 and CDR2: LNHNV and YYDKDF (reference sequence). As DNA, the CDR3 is TGTGCCACCAGCAGAGAGGAGGGTCCTAACACTGAAGCTTTCTTT. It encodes CATSREEGPNTEAFF.

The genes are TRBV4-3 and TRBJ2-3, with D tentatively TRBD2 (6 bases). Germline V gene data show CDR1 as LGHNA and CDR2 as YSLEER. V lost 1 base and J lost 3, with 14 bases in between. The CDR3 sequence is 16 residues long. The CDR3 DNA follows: TGCGCCAGCAGCCAAGTCGGCGGAGGGAAAACAGATACGCAGTATTTT. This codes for CASSQVGGGKTDTQYF.

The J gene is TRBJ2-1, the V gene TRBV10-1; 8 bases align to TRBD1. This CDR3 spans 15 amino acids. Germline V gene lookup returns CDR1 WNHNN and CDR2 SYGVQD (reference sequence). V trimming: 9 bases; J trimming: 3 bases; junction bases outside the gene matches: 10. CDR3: CARSQGQALYNEQFF. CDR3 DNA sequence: TGCGCCAGAAGCCAGGGACAGGCACTCTACAATGAGCAGTTCTTC.